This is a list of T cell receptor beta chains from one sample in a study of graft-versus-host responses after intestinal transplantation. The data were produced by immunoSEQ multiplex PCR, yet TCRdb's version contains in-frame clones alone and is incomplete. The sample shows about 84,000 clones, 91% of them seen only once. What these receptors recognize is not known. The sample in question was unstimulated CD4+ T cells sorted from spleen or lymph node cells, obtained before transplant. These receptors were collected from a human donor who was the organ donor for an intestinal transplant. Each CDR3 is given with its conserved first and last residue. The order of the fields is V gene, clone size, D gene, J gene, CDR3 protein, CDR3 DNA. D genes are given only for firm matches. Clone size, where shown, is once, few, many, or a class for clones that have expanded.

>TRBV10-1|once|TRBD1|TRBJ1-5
CASSEGDRGNQPQHF
TGCGCCAGCAGTGAGGGGGACAGGGGTAATCAGCCCCAGCATTTT
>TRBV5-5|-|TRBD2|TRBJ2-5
CASSLLTSGRNQETQYF
TGTGCCAGCAGCTTGCTAACTAGCGGGAGGAACCAAGAGACCCAGTACTTC
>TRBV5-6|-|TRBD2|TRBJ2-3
CASSFRTSGTDTQYF
TGTGCCAGCAGCTTTAGGACTAGCGGCACAGATACGCAGTATTTT
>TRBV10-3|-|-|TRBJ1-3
CAISGTRNTIYF
TGTGCCATCAGTGGGACACGGAACACCATATATTTT
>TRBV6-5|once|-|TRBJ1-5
CASRQQGRNQPQHF
TGTGCCAGCAGGCAACAGGGTCGGAATCAGCCCCAGCATTTT
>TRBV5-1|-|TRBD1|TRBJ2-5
CASHPHGQVGETQYF
TGCGCCAGCCATCCCCACGGACAGGTCGGGGAGACCCAGTACTTC
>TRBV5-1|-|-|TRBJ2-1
CASRSRQASSYNEQFF
TGCGCCAGCAGGAGCCGACAGGCTAGCTCCTACAATGAGCAGTTCTTC
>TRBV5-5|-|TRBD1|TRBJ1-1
CASSLRTGNTEAFF
TGTGCCAGCAGCTTGAGGACAGGGAACACTGAAGCTTTCTTT
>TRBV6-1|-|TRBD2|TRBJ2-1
CASSESGSGGRGEQFF
TGTGCCAGCAGTGAATCCGGTAGCGGGGGGCGCGGTGAGCAGTTCTTC
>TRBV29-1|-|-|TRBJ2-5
CSVEVGRGETQYF
TGCAGCGTTGAGGTCGGGAGAGGGGAGACCCAGTACTTC
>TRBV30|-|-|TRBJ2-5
CAWNLRADRETQYF
TGTGCCTGGAACCTCAGGGCCGACAGGGAGACCCAGTACTTC
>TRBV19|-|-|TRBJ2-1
CASSKTEATYNEQFF
TGTGCCAGTAGTAAGACGGAGGCAACCTACAATGAGCAGTTCTTC
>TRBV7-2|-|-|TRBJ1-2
CASKGATLYYGYTF
TGTGCCAGCAAAGGGGCGACCCTATACTATGGCTACACCTTC
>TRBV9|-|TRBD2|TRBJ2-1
CASSVGLAGDYNEQFF
TGTGCCAGCAGCGTAGGACTAGCGGGAGACTACAATGAGCAGTTCTTC
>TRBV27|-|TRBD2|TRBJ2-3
CASSLPNPLAGDADTQYF
TGTGCCAGCAGTTTACCGAACCCCCTAGCGGGGGACGCAGATACGCAGTATTTT
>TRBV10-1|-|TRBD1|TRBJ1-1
CASSPGQAYRGEAFF
TGCGCCAGCAGCCCAGGACAGGCCTATCGTGGTGAAGCTTTCTTT
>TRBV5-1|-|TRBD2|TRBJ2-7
CASSLSPGLAGYEQYF
TGCGCCAGCAGCTTGTCACCGGGACTAGCGGGCTACGAGCAGTACTTC
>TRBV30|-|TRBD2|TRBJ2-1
CAWSVKTSGANNEQFF
TGTGCCTGGAGTGTAAAAACTAGCGGGGCAAACAATGAGCAGTTCTTC
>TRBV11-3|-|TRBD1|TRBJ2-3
CASSVGTGWTDTQYF
TGTGCCAGCAGCGTAGGGACAGGGTGGACAGATACGCAGTATTTT
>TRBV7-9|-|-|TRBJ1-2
CASSSQGRGYTF
TGTGCCAGCAGCTCTCAGGGTCGTGGCTACACCTTC
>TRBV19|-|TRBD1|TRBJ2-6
CASRGTGGAGANVLTF
TGTGCCAGTAGGGGAACAGGGGGCGCTGGGGCCAACGTCCTGACTTTC
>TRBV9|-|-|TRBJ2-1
CASSAPGIRAYNEQFF
TGTGCCAGCAGCGCACCAGGGATACGGGCGTACAATGAGCAGTTCTTC
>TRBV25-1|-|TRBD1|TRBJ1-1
CASSDSGTVNTEAFF
TGTGCCAGCAGTGATTCCGGGACAGTTAACACTGAAGCTTTCTTT
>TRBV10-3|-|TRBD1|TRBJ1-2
CAIRGDSSGYGYTF
TGTGCCATCAGGGGGGACAGCTCCGGCTATGGCTACACCTTC
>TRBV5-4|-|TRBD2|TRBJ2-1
CASSRGTSGLVEQFF
TGTGCCAGCAGCCGAGGGACTAGCGGACTTGTTGAGCAGTTCTTC
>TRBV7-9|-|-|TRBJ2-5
CASSLPLQETQYF
TGTGCCAGCAGCTTACCCCTCCAAGAGACCCAGTACTTC
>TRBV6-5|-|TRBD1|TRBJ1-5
CASSRGTGGDQPQHF
TGTGCCAGCAGTCGGGGGACAGGGGGGGATCAGCCCCAGCATTTT
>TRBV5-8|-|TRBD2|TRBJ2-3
CASAHGGDSTDTQYF
TGTGCCAGCGCCCACGGGGGGGACAGCACAGATACGCAGTATTTT
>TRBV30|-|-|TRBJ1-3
CAWSGPGVWTGNTIYF
TGTGCCTGGAGCGGACCGGGAGTTTGGACTGGAAACACCATATATTTT
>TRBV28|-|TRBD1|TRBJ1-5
CASSPRQGARGSQPQHF
TGTGCCAGCAGCCCCCGACAGGGGGCCAGGGGGAGTCAGCCCCAGCATTTT
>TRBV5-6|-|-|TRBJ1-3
CASSGRFSGNTIYF
TGTGCCAGCAGCGGTCGGTTTAGTGGAAACACCATATATTTT
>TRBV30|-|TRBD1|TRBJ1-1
CAWSTLWTGSTEAFF
TGTGCCTGGAGTACCCTCTGGACAGGGAGCACTGAAGCTTTCTTT
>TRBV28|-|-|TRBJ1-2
CASSLGQNYGYTF
TGTGCCAGCAGTTTAGGACAGAACTATGGCTACACCTTC
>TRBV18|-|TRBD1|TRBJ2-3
CASSPPLGLGQAFTDTQYF
TGTGCCAGCTCACCACCTCTCGGACTGGGACAGGCATTTACAGATACGCAGTATTTT
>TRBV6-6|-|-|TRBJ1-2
CASSLGQFYGYTF
TGTGCCAGCAGTTTAGGACAATTCTATGGCTACACCTTC
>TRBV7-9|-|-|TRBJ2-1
CATRRNLQPYNEQFF
TGTGCCACCCGCAGGAATTTGCAGCCCTACAATGAGCAGTTCTTC
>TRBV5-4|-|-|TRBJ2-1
CASSRTTGSYNEQFF
TGTGCCAGCAGCCGAACGACTGGCTCCTACAATGAGCAGTTCTTC
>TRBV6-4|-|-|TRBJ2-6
CASSTDTGTSGANVLTF
TGTGCCAGCAGTACAGATACAGGGACCTCTGGGGCCAACGTCCTGACTTTC
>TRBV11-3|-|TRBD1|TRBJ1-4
CASSLSGGGEKLFF
TGTGCCAGCAGCTTGTCAGGGGGAGGTGAAAAACTGTTTTTT
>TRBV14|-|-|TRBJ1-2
CASSQTGSWGYGYTF
TGTGCCAGCAGCCAAACAGGGTCATGGGGCTATGGCTACACCTTC
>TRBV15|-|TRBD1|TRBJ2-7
CATSRVRGTGITYEQYF
TGTGCCACCAGCAGAGTACGAGGGACAGGGATTACCTACGAGCAGTACTTC
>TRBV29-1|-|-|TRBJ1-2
CSVERQGSGYTF
TGCAGCGTTGAAAGGCAGGGCAGTGGCTACACCTTC
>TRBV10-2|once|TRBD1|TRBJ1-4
CASSSGTGGYEKLFF
TGCGCCAGCAGTTCCGGGACAGGGGGGTATGAAAAACTGTTTTTT
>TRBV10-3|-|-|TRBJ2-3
CAISDGSTDTQYF
TGTGCCATCAGTGACGGGAGCACAGATACGCAGTATTTT
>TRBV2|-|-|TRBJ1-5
CASSLDSNQPQHF
TGTGCCAGCAGCCTGGACAGTAATCAGCCCCAGCATTTT
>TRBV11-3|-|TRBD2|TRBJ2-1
CASSLATSGSASYNEQFF
TGTGCCAGCAGCTTAGCGACTAGCGGGAGTGCTTCCTACAATGAGCAGTTCTTC
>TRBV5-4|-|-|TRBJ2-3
CASSSSLVDTQYF
TGTGCCAGCAGCTCGTCACTAGTAGACACGCAGTATTTT
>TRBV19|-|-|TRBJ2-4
CASSLAKNIQYF
TGTGCCAGTAGCTTAGCCAAAAACATTCAGTACTTC
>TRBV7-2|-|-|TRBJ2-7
CASSLGITRIPYEQYF
TGTGCCAGCAGCTTAGGGATTACTAGAATCCCCTACGAGCAGTACTTC